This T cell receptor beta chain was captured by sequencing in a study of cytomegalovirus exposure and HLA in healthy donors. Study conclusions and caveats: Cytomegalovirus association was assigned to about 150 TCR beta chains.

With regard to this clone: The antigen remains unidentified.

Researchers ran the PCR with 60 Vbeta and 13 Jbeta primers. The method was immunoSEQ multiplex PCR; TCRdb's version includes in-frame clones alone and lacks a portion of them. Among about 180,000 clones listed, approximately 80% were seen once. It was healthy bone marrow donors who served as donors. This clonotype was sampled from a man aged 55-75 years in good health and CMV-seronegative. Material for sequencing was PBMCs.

The CDR3 DNA sequence: TGTGCCACCACAACAGGGGGCGCGGGAGGAAACACCATATATTTT. Encoded protein: CATTTGGAGGNTIYF. The chain couples TRBV15 to TRBJ1-3; 9 nucleotides line up with TRBD1. J was trimmed by 4 bases and V by 7 bases; bases with no gene match: 8. Germline V gives CDR1 LNHNV, CDR2 YYDKDF (reference sequence). The CDR3 is 15 amino acids.